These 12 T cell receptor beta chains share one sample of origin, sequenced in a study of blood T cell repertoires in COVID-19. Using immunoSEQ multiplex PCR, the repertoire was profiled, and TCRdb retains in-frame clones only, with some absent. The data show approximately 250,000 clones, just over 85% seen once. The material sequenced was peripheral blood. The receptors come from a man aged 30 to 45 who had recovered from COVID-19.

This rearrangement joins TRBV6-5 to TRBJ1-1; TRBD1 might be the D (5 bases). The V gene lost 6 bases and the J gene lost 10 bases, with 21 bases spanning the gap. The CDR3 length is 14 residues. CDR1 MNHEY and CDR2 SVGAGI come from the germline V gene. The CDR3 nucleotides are TGTGCCAGCAGCCCATCGGCGACAGCCCGAGGAGCTTTCTTT. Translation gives CASSPSATARGAFF.

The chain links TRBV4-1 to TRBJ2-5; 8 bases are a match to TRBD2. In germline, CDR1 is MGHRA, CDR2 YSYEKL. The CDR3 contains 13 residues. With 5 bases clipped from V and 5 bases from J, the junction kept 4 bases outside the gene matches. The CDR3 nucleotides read TGCGCCAGCAGCTCCGGGACTAGTGAGACCCAGTACTTC. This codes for CASSSGTSETQYF.

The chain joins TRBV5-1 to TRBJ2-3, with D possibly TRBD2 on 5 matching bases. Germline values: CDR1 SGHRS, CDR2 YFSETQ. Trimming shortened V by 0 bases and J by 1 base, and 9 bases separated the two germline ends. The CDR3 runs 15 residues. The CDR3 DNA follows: TGCGCCAGCAGCTTGGACTGGGGAGGCACAGATACGCAGTATTTT. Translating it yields CASSLDWGGTDTQYF.

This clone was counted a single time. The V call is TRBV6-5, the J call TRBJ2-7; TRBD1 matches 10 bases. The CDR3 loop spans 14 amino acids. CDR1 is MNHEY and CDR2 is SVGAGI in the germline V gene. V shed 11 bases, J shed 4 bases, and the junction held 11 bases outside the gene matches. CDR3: CASQPGQGTYEQYF. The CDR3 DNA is TGTGCCTCCCAACCGGGACAGGGGACATACGAGCAGTACTTC.

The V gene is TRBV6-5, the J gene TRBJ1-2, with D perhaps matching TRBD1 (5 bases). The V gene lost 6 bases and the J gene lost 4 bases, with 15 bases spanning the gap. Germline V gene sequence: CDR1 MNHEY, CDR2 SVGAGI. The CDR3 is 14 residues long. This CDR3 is CASRRGEGAYGYTF. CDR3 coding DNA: TGTGCCAGCAGAAGAGGGGAGGGCGCCTATGGCTACACCTTC.

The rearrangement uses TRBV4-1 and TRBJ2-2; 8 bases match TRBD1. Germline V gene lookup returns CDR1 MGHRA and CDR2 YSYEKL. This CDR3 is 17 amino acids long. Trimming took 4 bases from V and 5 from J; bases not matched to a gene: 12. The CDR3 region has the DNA TGCGCCAGCAGCCGCCCTGCAGGGGGCGCAGGTACCGGGGAGCTGTTTTTT. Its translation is CASSRPAGGAGTGELFF.

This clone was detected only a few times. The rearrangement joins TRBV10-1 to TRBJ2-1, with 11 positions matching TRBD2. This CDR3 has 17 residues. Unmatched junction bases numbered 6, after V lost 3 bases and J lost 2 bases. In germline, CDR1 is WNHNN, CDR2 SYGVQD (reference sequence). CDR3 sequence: CASSEASGGPPYNEQFF. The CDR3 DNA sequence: TGCGCCAGCAGTGAAGCTAGCGGGGGGCCACCCTACAATGAGCAGTTCTTC.

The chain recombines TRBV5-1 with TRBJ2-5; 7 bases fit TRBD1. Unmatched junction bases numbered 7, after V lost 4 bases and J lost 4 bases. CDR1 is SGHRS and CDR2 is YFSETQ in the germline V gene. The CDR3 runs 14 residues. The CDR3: CASSLSGGPETQYF. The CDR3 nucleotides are TGCGCCAGCAGCCTCTCAGGGGGTCCAGAGACCCAGTACTTC.

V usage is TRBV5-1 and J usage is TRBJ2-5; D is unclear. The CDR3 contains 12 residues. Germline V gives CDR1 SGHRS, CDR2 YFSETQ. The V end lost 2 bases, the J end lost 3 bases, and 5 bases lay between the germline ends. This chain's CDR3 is CASSLTEETQYF. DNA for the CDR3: TGCGCCAGCAGCTTAACTGAAGAGACCCAGTACTTC.

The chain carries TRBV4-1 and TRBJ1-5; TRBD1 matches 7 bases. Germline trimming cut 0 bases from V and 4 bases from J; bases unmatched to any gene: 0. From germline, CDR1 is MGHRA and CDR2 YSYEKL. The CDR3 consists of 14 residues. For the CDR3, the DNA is TGCGCCAGCAGCCAAGAGACAGGGAATCAGCCCCAGCATTTT. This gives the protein CASSQETGNQPQHF.

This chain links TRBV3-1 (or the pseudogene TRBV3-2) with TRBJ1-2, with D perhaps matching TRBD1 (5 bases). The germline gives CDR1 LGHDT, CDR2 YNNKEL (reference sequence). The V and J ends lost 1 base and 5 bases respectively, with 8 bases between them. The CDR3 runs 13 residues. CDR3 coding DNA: TGTGCCAGCAGCCAAGTGACAGAGTATGGCTACACCTTC. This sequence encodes CASSQVTEYGYTF.

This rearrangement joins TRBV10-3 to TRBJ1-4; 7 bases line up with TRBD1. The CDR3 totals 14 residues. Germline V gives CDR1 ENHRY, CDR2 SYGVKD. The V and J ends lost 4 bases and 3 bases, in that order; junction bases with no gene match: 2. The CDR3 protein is CAISAGQPNEKLFF. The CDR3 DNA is TGTGCCATCAGTGCGGGACAGCCTAATGAAAAACTGTTTTTT.